Following are 3 T cell receptor beta chains from one sample sequenced in a study of blood T cell repertoires in COVID-19 (dated by TCRdb to the early 2020s). Libraries were built with the immunoSEQ multiplex PCR assay. TCRdb mirrors the immuneACCESS table, restricted to in-frame sequences. Some clones are absent from its copies; in checked studies, under half trace to an unresolved V gene, and the reason for the others is unknown. The sample has roughly 200,000 clones on record, about 89% of them singletons. Jointly, the top ten make up around 6.6% of the sample. Sequencing was performed on peripheral blood. These receptor sequences come from a man aged 35-49 years with acute or convalescent COVID-19.

Concerning this clone: Other DNA sequences in this specimen translate into the identical CDR3. The chain recombines TRBV12-3 or TRBV12-4 with TRBJ1-2; no clear D gene. V lost 6 bases, J lost 5 bases, and 10 bases lay in between. CDR3 length: 12 amino acids. Here the CDR3 reads CASSWGGYGYTF. The CDR3 DNA follows: TGTGCCAGCAGCTGGGGAGGGTATGGCTACACCTTC.

V is TRBV10-3 and J is TRBJ2-3, with D tentatively TRBD2 (5 bases). CDR1 is ENHRY, CDR2 SYGVKD, per germline. The CDR3 contains 12 residues. With 4 bases removed from V and 4 bases from J, the gap between germline ends came to 6 bases. The CDR3 coding sequence is TGTGCCATCAGTGCTAGCTCAGATACGCAGTATTTT. Its protein is CAISASSDTQYF.

The chain recombines TRBV5-4 with TRBJ1-1; 7 nucleotides align to TRBD1. CDR1 SGHNT and CDR2 YYREEE come from the germline V gene (reference sequence). After removal of 4 bases from V and 0 bases from J, the junction contained 3 bases not matched to a gene. The CDR3 covers 14 residues. CDR3 DNA: TGTGCCAGCAGCGTGGACAGGATGAACACTGAAGCTTTCTTT. Translated: CASSVDRMNTEAFF. The entire variable domain, with the rest obtained from reference TRBV5-4 and TRBJ1-1, is as follows: ETGVTQSPTHLIKTRGQQVTLRCSSQSGHNTVSWYQQALGQGPQFIFQYYREEENGRGNFPPRFSGLQFPNYSSELNVNALELDDSALYLCASSVDRMNTEAFFGQGTRLTVV.